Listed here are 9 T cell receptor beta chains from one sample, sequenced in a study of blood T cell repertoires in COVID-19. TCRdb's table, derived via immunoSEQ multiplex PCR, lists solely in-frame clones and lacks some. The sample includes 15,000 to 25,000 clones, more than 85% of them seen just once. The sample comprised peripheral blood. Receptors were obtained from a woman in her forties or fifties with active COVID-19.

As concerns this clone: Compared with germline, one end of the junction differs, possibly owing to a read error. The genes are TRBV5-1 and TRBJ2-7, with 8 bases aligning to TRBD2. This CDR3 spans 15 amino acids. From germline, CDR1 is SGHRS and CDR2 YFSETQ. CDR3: CASSSGTRISFEQYF. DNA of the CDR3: TGCGCCAGCAGCTCAGGGACTAGAATCTCCTTCGAGCAGTACTTC.

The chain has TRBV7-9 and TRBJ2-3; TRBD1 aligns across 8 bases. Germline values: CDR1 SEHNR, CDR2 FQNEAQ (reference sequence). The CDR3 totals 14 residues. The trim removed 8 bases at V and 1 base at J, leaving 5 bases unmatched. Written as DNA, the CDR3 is TGTGCCAGCGGAGACAGGGGTGGCACAGATACGCAGTATTTT. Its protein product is CASGDRGGTDTQYF.

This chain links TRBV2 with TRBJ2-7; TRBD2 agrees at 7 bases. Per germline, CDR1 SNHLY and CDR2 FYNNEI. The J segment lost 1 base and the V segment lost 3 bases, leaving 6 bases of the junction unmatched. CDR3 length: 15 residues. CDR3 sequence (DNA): TGTGCCAGCAGTGATCTAGCGGTCGATTCCTACGAGCAGTACTTC. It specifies CASSDLAVDSYEQYF.

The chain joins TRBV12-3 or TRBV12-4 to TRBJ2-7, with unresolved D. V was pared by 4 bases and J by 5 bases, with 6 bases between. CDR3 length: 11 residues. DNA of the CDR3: TGTGCCAGCAGTTCGTCCGACGAGCAGTACTTC. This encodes CASSSSDEQYF.

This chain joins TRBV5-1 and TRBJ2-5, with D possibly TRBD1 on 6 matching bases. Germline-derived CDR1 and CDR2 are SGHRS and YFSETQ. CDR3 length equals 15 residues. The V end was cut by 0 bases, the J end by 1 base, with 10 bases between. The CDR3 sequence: CASSLDGRGQETQYF. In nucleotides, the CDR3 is TGCGCCAGCAGCTTGGATGGCAGGGGCCAAGAGACCCAGTACTTC. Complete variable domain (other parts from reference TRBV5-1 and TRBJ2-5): KAGVTQTPRYLIKTRGQQVTLSCSPISGHRSVSWYQQTPGQGLQFLFEYFSETQRNKGNFPGRFSGRQFSNSRSEMNVSTLELGDSALYLCASSLDGRGQETQYFGPGTRLLVL.

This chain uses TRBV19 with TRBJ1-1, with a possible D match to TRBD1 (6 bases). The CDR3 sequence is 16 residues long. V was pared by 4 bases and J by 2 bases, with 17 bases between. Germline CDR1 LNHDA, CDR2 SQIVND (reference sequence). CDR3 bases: TGTGCCAGTAGTACTCCCCTAGGGGGAGCAAACACTGAAGCTTTCTTT. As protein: CASSTPLGGANTEAFF.

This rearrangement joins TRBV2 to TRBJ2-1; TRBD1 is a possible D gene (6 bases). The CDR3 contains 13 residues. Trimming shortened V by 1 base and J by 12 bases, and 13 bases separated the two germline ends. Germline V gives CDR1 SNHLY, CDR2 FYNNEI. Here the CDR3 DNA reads TGTGCCAGCAGTGAAGACAGGGTCCTTGGGCAGTTCTTC. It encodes CASSEDRVLGQFF.

CDR3 sequence: CASSPSGQKADTQYF. CDR3 DNA: TGTGCCAGCAGCCCCAGTGGACAAAAAGCAGATACGCAGTATTTT. The rearrangement links TRBV2 to TRBJ2-3; maybe TRBD1 (5 bases). Germline V gene data show CDR1 as SNHLY and CDR2 as FYNNEI. Between the trimmed V and J ends, which lost 6 bases and 4 bases, there was a span of 17 bases. This CDR3 is 15 amino acids long.

The CDR3 DNA follows: TGTGCCACCAGTGATCCCACGCCAGGCCATGGCCGCTTCGCGGGTACGCAGTATTTT. It yields the protein CATSDPTPGHGRFAGTQYF. The rearrangement uses TRBV24-1 and TRBJ2-3; D is possibly TRBD2 (5 bases). Germline loops: CDR1 KGHDR, CDR2 SFDVKD. The CDR3 is made up of 19 amino acids. Trimming took 3 bases from V and 8 from J, leaving 29 bases between them.